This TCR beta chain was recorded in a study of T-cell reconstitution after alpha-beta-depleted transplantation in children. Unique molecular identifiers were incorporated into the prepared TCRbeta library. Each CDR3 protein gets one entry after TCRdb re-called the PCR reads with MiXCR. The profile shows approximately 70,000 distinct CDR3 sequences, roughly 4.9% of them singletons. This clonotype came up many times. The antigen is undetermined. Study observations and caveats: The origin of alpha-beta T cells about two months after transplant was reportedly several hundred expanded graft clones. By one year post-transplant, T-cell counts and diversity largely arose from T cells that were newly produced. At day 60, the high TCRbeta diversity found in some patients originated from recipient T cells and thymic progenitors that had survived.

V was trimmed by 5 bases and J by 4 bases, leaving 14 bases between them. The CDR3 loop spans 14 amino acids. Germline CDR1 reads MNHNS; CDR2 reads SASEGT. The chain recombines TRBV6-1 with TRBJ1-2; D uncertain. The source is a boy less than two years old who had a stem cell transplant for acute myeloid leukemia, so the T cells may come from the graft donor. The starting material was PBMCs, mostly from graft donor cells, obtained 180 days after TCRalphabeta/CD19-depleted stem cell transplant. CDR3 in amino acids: CASSREEYSYGYTF. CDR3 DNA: TGTGCCAGCAGTAGGGAGGAGTACAGCTATGGCTACACCTTC.